This passage covers 9 T cell receptor beta chains from one sample sequenced in a study of Graves' ophthalmopathy and Graves' hyperthyroidism. RNA transcripts were the template, and TCR beta CDR3 regions were amplified from them. HTBI primers were used in a first-round RT-PCR, which preceded a second-round multiplex PCR. TCRdb independently ran MiXCR on the multiplex PCR reads; one entry per CDR3 protein. The sample holds 1 million to 1.3 million distinct CDR3 sequences, 35% to 40% seen once. The sample was peripheral blood or thyroid tissue (not recorded which). The receptors derive from an adult man with Graves' hyperthyroidism.

This clonotype occurred many times. This rearrangement joins TRBV19 to TRBJ1-1; the match to TRBD1 covers 8 bases. CDR3 length equals 14 residues. Germline loops: CDR1 LNHDA, CDR2 SQIVND (reference sequence). V shed 6 bases and J 4 bases; nucleotides not matched to a gene: 7. The CDR3 DNA is TGTGCCAGTAGACATCAGGGGGCGGGCACTGAAGCTTTCTTT. The encoded protein is CASRHQGAGTEAFF. The variable domain in full, with the rest retrieved from reference TRBV19 and TRBJ1-1, is DGGITQSPKYLFRKEGQNVTLSCEQNLNHDAMYWYRQDPGQGLRLIYYSQIVNDFQKGDIAEGYSVSREKKESFPLTVTSAQKNPTAFYLCASRHQGAGTEAFFGQGTRLTVV.

The rearrangement joins TRBV11-2 to TRBJ1-6, with 8 bases matching TRBD1. The ends lost 5 bases at V and 14 bases at J; junction bases unmatched: 11. Germline CDR1 is SGHAT and CDR2 is FQNNGV. The CDR3 length is 14 residues. CDR3 sequence reads: CASSPMRTGLTLHF. The CDR3 nucleotides are TGTGCCAGCAGCCCTATGCGGACAGGGCTTACCCTCCACTTT.

The J gene is TRBJ2-7, the V gene TRBV20-1; the D call may be TRBD1 or TRBD2 (6 bases each). Germline loops: CDR1 DFQATT, CDR2 SNEGSKA (reference sequence). V lost 5 bases and J lost 6, with 14 bases in between. There are 12 residues in the CDR3. CDR3 region: CSAYKGGSEQYF. The CDR3 bases are TGCAGTGCTTACAAGGGGGGATCCGAGCAGTACTTC.

This clonotype was observed a few times. Just one base apart from a much larger clone, this may be a read error. The rearrangement uses TRBV7-9 and TRBJ1-2; D is perhaps TRBD1 (5 bases). This CDR3 comprises 13 residues. The germline V gene has CDR1 SEHNR and CDR2 FQNEAQ (reference sequence). Trimming pared 1 base from V and 8 bases from J, leaving 11 bases between. The CDR3 is CASSLGQLFGYTF. The CDR3 DNA sequence: TGTGCCAGCAGCTTAGGACAGCTCTTCGGCTACACCTTC. Using reference TRBV7-9 and TRBJ1-2 for the parts outside the CDR3, the full variable domain is DTGVSQNPRHKITKRGQNVTFRCDPISEHNRLYWYRQTLGQGPEFLTYFQNEAQLEKSRLLSDRFSAERPKGSFSTLEIQRTEQGDSAMYLCASSLGQLFGYTFGSGTRLTVV.

There are many counts of this clonotype. V is TRBV7-8 and J is TRBJ1-5; TRBD1 is a possible D gene (6 bases). The V end was cut by 0 bases, the J end by 0 bases, with 9 bases between. This CDR3 spans 16 amino acids. The germline CDR1 and CDR2 sequences are SGHVS and FQNEAQ. The CDR3, as DNA: TGTGCCAGCAGCTTAGCTGGCAGGGGTAGCAATCAGCCCCAGCATTTT. It specifies CASSLAGRGSNQPQHF.

The chain has TRBV2 and TRBJ2-5; D not certain. Trimming took off 4 bases at V and 4 bases at J, with 13 bases between the two ends. This CDR3 is built from 14 residues. Germline V CDR1 and CDR2: SNHLY, FYNNEI. CDR3 nucleotides: TGTGCCAGCAGTGCAAACAGTCCCGGAGAGACCCAGTACTTC. This sequence encodes CASSANSPGETQYF.

This chain uses TRBV29-1 with TRBJ1-4, with D possibly matching TRBD1 (6 bases). This CDR3 has 14 amino acids. Trimming pared 8 bases from V and 5 bases from J, leaving 18 bases between. The germline gives CDR1 SQVTM, CDR2 ANQGSEA. The CDR3 sequence is CSLGGRGGNEKLFF. The DNA of the CDR3 is TGCAGCTTAGGCGGACGAGGGGGGAATGAAAAACTGTTTTTT.

V and J are TRBV20-1 and TRBJ2-7, with 13 bases that match TRBD2. The trim removed 3 bases at V and 3 bases at J, leaving 8 bases unmatched. The germline V gene encodes CDR1 DFQATT and CDR2 SNEGSKA (reference sequence). CDR3 length equals 16 residues. As DNA, the CDR3 is TGCAGTGCTAGTTTTCCCACTAGCGGGAGGGTCTACGAGCAGTACTTC. As protein: CSASFPTSGRVYEQYF.

For this clonotype: One end of the junction varies from germline; a read error may be responsible. The chain has TRBV7-7 and TRBJ2-2, with 7 bases lining up with TRBD1. CDR1 SSHAT and CDR2 FNYEAQ come from the germline V gene (reference sequence). The CDR3 consists of 17 residues. The DNA for the CDR3 is TGTGCCAGCAGCTTAGTGTTCACAGGGGTGGGAATCGGGGAGCTGTTTTTC. It yields the protein CASSLVFTGVGIGELFF.